Listed here are 24 T cell receptor beta chains from one sample, sequenced in a study of blood T cell repertoires in COVID-19. Assay: immunoSEQ multiplex PCR; the TCRdb copy retains only in-frame clones and omits some. The repertoire has under 300,000 clones, roughly nine tenths of them found once; the top ten carry roughly 12%. The sample consisted of peripheral blood. The receptors were sampled from a woman aged 30 to 39 with COVID-19, enrolled during active disease.

This chain joins TRBV6-6 and TRBJ2-5; 7 nucleotides match TRBD1. The V gene's germline CDR1 is MNHNY and CDR2 SVGAGI (reference sequence). There are 16 residues in the CDR3. Unmatched junction bases numbered 12, after V lost 6 bases and J lost 2 bases. As DNA, the CDR3 is TGTGCCAGCAGACCAATGACAGGGATGCTACAAGAGACCCAGTACTTC. It encodes CASRPMTGMLQETQYF.

The rearrangement uses TRBV6-4 and TRBJ2-3; 7 bases fit TRBD2. CDR3 length equals 15 residues. Germline V gene data show CDR1 as MRHNA and CDR2 as SNTAGT. J was trimmed by 0 bases and V by 6 bases; bases with no gene match: 6. This chain's CDR3 is CASRERGSSTDTQYF. The DNA for the CDR3 is TGTGCCAGCAGGGAGCGGGGTTCGAGCACAGATACGCAGTATTTT.

V is TRBV6-5 and J is TRBJ1-5; D remains unclear. Germline V gene sequence: CDR1 MNHEY, CDR2 SVGAGI. The CDR3 extends over 14 amino acids. V was shortened by 2 bases and J by 6 bases, with 11 bases between the two germline ends. CDR3 coding DNA: TGTGCCAGCAGTTACACTCAACGGAGTCAGCCCCAGCATTTT. This sequence encodes CASSYTQRSQPQHF.

The chain is built from TRBV30 and TRBJ2-7; TRBD1 matches at 7 bases. The CDR3 extends over 11 amino acids. The junction had 1 base not matched to a gene; V was cut back by 5 bases and J by 3 bases. Germline V gene sequence: CDR1 GTSNPN, CDR2 SVGIG (reference sequence). CDR3 residues: CAWHRGYEQYF. The CDR3 DNA follows: TGTGCCTGGCACAGGGGCTACGAGCAGTACTTC.

The chain joins TRBV6-5 to TRBJ1-3; perhaps TRBD1 as D (5 bases). The V end lost 4 bases, the J end lost 3 bases, and 10 bases lay between the germline ends. Germline loops: CDR1 MNHEY, CDR2 SVGAGI. There are 14 residues in the CDR3. CDR3 in DNA: TGTGCCAGCAGTTCCCAGGGTTATGGAAACACCATATATTTT. Its protein is CASSSQGYGNTIYF.

The V gene is TRBV18, the J gene TRBJ1-6, with TRBD1 matching over 7 bases. V was clipped by 6 bases and J by 11 bases; unmatched bases: 7. Germline V lookup: CDR1 KGHSH, CDR2 LQKENI. This CDR3 has 13 residues. The CDR3 nucleotides are TGTGCCAGCTCGCCAGACAGGGAACCACCCCTCCACTTT. As protein: CASSPDREPPLHF.

The chain combines TRBV6-2 or TRBV6-3 with TRBJ2-2, with 7 bases matching TRBD1. The length of the CDR3 is 15 residues. The germline V gene encodes CDR1 MNHEY and CDR2 SVGEGT. Trimming cost V 3 bases and J 4 bases; bases outside gene matches: 5. CDR3 nucleotides: TGTGCCAGCAGTTATGACAGGGCGGGCACCGGGGAGCTGTTTTTT. It translates to CASSYDRAGTGELFF.

This clone was seen only a few times. This chain uses TRBV4-1 with TRBJ1-1; the match to TRBD1 covers 7 bases. After removal of 2 bases from V and 0 bases from J, the junction contained 3 bases not matched to a gene. This CDR3 has 15 amino acids. Germline V gene data show CDR1 as MGHRA and CDR2 as YSYEKL. CDR3 residues: CASSQQGGMNTEAFF. As DNA, the CDR3 is TGCGCCAGCAGCCAACAGGGGGGAATGAACACTGAAGCTTTCTTT.

This rearrangement joins TRBV28 to TRBJ2-3; D possibly corresponds to TRBD2 (5 bases). Trimming removed 2 bases at V and 8 bases at J, with 14 bases between. Germline lookup yields CDR1 MDHEN and CDR2 SYDVKM. The CDR3 totals 14 residues. The CDR3 sequence is CASSLEGRLGTQYF. DNA for the CDR3: TGTGCCAGCAGTTTAGAGGGTCGACTCGGTACGCAGTATTTT.

Worth noting for this clone: An end of the junction differs from the germline gene, which may be a read error. The J gene is TRBJ1-2, the V gene TRBV7-9; the D gene is possibly TRBD1 (5 bases). The CDR3 is made up of 13 amino acids. In germline, CDR1 is SEHNR, CDR2 FQNEAQ (reference sequence). The CDR3 protein is CASTLGGARGYTF. In DNA form, the CDR3 reads TGTGCCAGCACCTTAGGCGGGGCGCGAGGCTACACCTTC.

The chain combines TRBV7-9 with TRBJ2-7, with 8 bases fitting TRBD1. CDR3 length: 15 residues. V lost 4 bases and J lost 3; bases outside the gene matches: 8. Germline V gene lookup returns CDR1 SEHNR and CDR2 FQNEAQ (reference sequence). The chain's CDR3 is CASSSPDREFYEQYF. The CDR3 DNA follows: TGTGCCAGCAGCTCTCCGGACAGGGAGTTCTACGAGCAGTACTTC.

The gene calls are TRBV25-1 and TRBJ2-5; tentatively, D is TRBD1 (7 bases). Trimming left V 11 bases short and J 4 bases short, with 23 bases between. CDR3 length: 15 amino acids. Looked up from germline, CDR1 is MGHDK and CDR2 is SYGVNS. CDR3 region: CASRTGALGGETQYF. In DNA, the CDR3 is TGTGCCTCTCGGACAGGAGCTTTGGGGGGAGAGACCCAGTACTTC. The entire variable domain, with the rest obtained from reference TRBV25-1 and TRBJ2-5, is as follows: EADIYQTPRYLVIGTGKKITLECSQTMGHDKMYWYQQDPGMELHLIHYSYGVNSTEKGDLSSESTVSRIRTEHFPLTLESARPSHTSQYLCASRTGALGGETQYFGPGTRLLVL.

This clone was seen a handful of times. The genes are TRBV7-2 and TRBJ2-7; 8 bases align to TRBD1. CDR1 and CDR2 from the germline V gene are SGHTA and FQGNSA. With 3 bases clipped from V and 3 bases from J, the junction kept 7 bases outside the gene matches. The CDR3 runs to 15 residues. The CDR3 loop is CASSFDGQGYYEQYF. The CDR3 region has the DNA TGTGCCAGCAGCTTTGATGGACAGGGTTACTACGAGCAGTACTTC.

CDR3 amino acids: CASSPLLAGRKTQYF. The CDR3 region has the DNA TGCGCCAGCAGCCCCCTACTAGCGGGTCGGAAGACCCAGTACTTC. The J gene is TRBJ2-5, the V gene TRBV4-1; 9 positions match TRBD2. The CDR3 consists of 15 residues. Germline V lookup: CDR1 MGHRA, CDR2 YSYEKL. V was pared by 4 bases and J by 6 bases, with 9 bases of the junction left unmatched.

The V and J genes are TRBV19 and TRBJ2-5; TRBD1 might be the D (6 bases). The CDR3 loop spans 13 amino acids. Per germline, CDR1 LNHDA and CDR2 SQIVND (reference sequence). The ends were cut back, 3 bases at V and 7 bases at J, with 12 bases in the middle. The CDR3 DNA reads TGTGCCAGTAGTATTGGACAGTACGGGACCCAGTACTTC. Its translation is CASSIGQYGTQYF. The full variable domain, in which reference TRBV19 and TRBJ2-5 provide the parts outside the CDR3, is DGGITQSPKYLFRKEGQNVTLSCEQNLNHDAMYWYRQDPGQGLRLIYYSQIVNDFQKGDIAEGYSVSREKKESFPLTVTSAQKNPTAFYLCASSIGQYGTQYFGPGTRLLVL.

This clone was counted only a few times. V is TRBV6-5 and J is TRBJ2-5, with D tentatively TRBD1 (5 bases). Trimming took off 5 bases at V and 5 bases at J, with 12 bases between the two ends. The CDR3 spans 13 residues. Germline V gene data show CDR1 as MNHEY and CDR2 as SVGAGI. DNA of the CDR3: TGTGCCAGCAGTCTGGCAGGGTCGGAGACCCAGTACTTC. It translates to CASSLAGSETQYF.

This clone was counted between two and nine times. The rearrangement uses TRBV7-9 and TRBJ2-7; 8 bases line up with TRBD1. V trimming: 3 bases; J trimming: 7 bases; junction bases outside the gene matches: 11. CDR1 is SEHNR, CDR2 FQNEAQ, per germline (reference sequence). This CDR3 region has 15 residues. CDR3 residues: CASSLGQDKGREQYF. The CDR3 bases are TGTGCCAGCAGCTTGGGACAGGACAAAGGGAGGGAGCAGTACTTC.

This sequence joins TRBV5-1 and TRBJ1-6; D not resolved. This CDR3 is 15 amino acids long. The V and J ends lost 0 bases and 15 bases respectively, with 19 bases between them. CDR1 is SGHRS and CDR2 is YFSETQ in the germline V gene. The DNA of the CDR3 is TGCGCCAGCAGCTTGGAGTCAGGTCAGTTGTACCACCTCCACTTT. This codes for CASSLESGQLYHLHF.

This clone showed up just once. This sequence joins TRBV4-1 and TRBJ2-2; 15 bases are a match to TRBD2. The trim removed 1 base at V and 1 base at J, leaving 7 bases unmatched. Germline CDR1 MGHRA, CDR2 YSYEKL. The CDR3 contains 20 residues. CDR3 sequence (DNA): TGCGCCAGCAGCCAAGTGTGGACTAGCGGGGGGGTAGGGAACACCGGGGAGCTGTTTTTT. Protein: CASSQVWTSGGVGNTGELFF.

This chain joins TRBV5-5 and TRBJ2-1, with a weak D call TRBD2 (5 bases). V lost 6 bases to trimming and J lost 10 bases, with 17 bases between them. In germline, CDR1 is SGHKS, CDR2 YYEKEE (reference sequence). This CDR3 is 13 amino acids long. The CDR3 loop is CASTPRTSREQFF. The CDR3, as DNA: TGTGCCAGCACCCCTAGGACTTCCCGAGAGCAGTTCTTC. Drawing the rest from reference TRBV5-5 and TRBJ2-1, the complete variable domain is DAGVTQSPTHLIKTRGQQVTLRCSPISGHKSVSWYQQVLGQGPQFIFQYYEKEERGRGNFPDRFSARQFPNYSSELNVNALLLGDSALYLCASTPRTSREQFFGPGTRLTVL.

This chain uses TRBV27 with TRBJ1-4; weak D call: TRBD1 (5 bases). Trimming stripped 4 bases from V and 3 bases from J, with 12 bases between. Germline CDR1 is MNHEY and CDR2 is SMNVEV (reference sequence). The CDR3 length is 15 residues. The chain's CDR3 is CASSSPDSPNEKLFF. CDR3 sequence (DNA): TGTGCCAGCAGTTCCCCAGACAGCCCTAATGAAAAACTGTTTTTT.

For this clone: The same CDR3 is also encoded by other DNA sequences in this sample. V usage is TRBV4-1 and J usage is TRBJ1-5; 7 nucleotides agree with TRBD1. J was trimmed by 3 bases and V by 1 base; bases with no gene match: 3. The CDR3 consists of 15 residues. Germline CDR1 MGHRA, CDR2 YSYEKL. Here the CDR3 DNA reads TGCGCCAGCAGCCAAGTCGACAGGGCCAATCAGCCCCAGCATTTT. It is translated as CASSQVDRANQPQHF.

This clone was picked up many times. The chain uses TRBV7-9 and TRBJ2-2, with D possibly TRBD2 on 5 matching bases. The length of the CDR3 is 16 residues. The V gene lost 1 base and the J gene lost 4 bases, with 13 bases spanning the gap. Germline CDR1 SEHNR, CDR2 FQNEAQ (reference sequence). The CDR3 region is CASSLGAGLLTGELFF. CDR3 DNA sequence: TGTGCCAGCAGCTTAGGAGCCGGACTCCTCACCGGGGAGCTGTTTTTT. The entire variable domain, with the rest obtained from reference TRBV7-9 and TRBJ2-2, is as follows: DTGVSQNPRHKITKRGQNVTFRCDPISEHNRLYWYRQTLGQGPEFLTYFQNEAQLEKSRLLSDRFSAERPKGSFSTLEIQRTEQGDSAMYLCASSLGAGLLTGELFFGEGSRLTVL.

The V and J genes are TRBV7-2 and TRBJ2-2; 11 nucleotides match TRBD2. Germline lookup yields CDR1 SGHTA and CDR2 FQGNSA. This CDR3 contains 16 residues. The trim removed 5 bases at V and 1 base at J, leaving 3 bases unmatched. The CDR3 loop is CASSRTSGGNTGELFF. The CDR3 DNA follows: TGTGCCAGCAGCCGTACTAGCGGGGGGAACACCGGGGAGCTGTTTTTT.